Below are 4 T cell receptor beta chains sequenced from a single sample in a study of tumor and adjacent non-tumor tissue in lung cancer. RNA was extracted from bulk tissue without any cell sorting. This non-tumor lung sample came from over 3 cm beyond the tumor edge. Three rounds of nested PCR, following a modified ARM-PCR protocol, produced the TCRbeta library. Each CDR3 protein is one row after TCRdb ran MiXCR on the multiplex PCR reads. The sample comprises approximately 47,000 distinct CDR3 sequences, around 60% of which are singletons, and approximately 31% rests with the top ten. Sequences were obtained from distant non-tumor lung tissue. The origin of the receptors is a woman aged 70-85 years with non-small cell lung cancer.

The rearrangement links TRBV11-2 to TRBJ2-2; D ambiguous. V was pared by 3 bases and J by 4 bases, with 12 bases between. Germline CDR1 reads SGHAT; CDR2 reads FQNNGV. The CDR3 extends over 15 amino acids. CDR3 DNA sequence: TGTGCCAGCAGCTTTGAAAAGATGAGCACCGGGGAGCTGTTTTTT. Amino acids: CASSFEKMSTGELFF.

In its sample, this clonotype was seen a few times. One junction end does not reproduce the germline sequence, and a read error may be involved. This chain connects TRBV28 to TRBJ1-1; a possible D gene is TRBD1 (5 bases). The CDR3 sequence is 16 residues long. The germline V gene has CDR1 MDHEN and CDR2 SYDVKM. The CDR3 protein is CVSSRPTETSHTEAFF. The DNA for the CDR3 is TGTGTCAGCAGCCGACCGACAGAGACTTCTCACACTGAAGCTTTCTTT.

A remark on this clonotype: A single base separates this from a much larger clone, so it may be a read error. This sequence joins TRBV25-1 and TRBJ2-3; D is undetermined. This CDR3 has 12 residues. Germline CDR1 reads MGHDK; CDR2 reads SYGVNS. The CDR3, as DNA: TGTGCCGGCAGTGATTTTAGCCAGGCTCAGTATTTT. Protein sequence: CAGSDFSQAQYF.

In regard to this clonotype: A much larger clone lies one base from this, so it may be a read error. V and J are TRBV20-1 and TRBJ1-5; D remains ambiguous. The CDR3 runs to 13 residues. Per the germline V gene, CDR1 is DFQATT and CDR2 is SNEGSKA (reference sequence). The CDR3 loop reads CNANRPGEGPQHF. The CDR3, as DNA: TGCAATGCTAACCGGCCAGGCGAAGGGCCCCAGCATTTT.